This T cell receptor (beta chain) was profiled in a study of T cells in Graves' hyperthyroidism and ophthalmopathy. Study as a whole: Initial diagnosis, before any treatment, was when peripheral blood was collected.

The authors obtained PBMCs from roughly 10 ml of fresh peripheral blood. Deletions cut 8 bases from V and 4 bases from J, with 14 bases between. The CDR3 has 13 residues. TCR beta CDR3 regions were amplified from RNA. HTBI primers were used for first-round RT-PCR of the TCR CDR3. TCRdb re-derived calls from the multiplex PCR reads in MiXCR, one entry per CDR3 protein. The table has 600,000 to 700,000 distinct CDR3 sequences, roughly 15% seen once. At least ten counts were recorded for this clonotype. The antigen remains undetermined. Study-level points and caveats: Ophthalmopathy, which appeared later, was predicted by the model a median approximately 6.7 months before onset. Most expanded thyroid clonotypes above 0.001 also appeared in blood.

The receptor was isolated from a woman in her 40s with Graves' ophthalmopathy. Sample: blood. This chain joins TRBV12-3 or TRBV12-4 and TRBJ1-1, with a weak D call TRBD1 (5 bases). The CDR3 reads CASGLAGITEAFF. The CDR3 coding sequence is TGTGCCAGCGGGCTGGCAGGGATCACTGAAGCTTTCTTT.